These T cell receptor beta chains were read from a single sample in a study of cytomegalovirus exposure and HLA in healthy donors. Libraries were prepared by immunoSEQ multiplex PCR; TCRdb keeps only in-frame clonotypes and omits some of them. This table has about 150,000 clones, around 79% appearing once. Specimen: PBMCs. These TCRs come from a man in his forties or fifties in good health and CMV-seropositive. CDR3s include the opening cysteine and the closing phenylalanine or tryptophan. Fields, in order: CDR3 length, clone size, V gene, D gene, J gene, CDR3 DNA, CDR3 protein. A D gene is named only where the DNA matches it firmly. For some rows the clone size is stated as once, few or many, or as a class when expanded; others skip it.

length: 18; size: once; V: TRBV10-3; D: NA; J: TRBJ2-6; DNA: TGTGCCATCAGTGAGTTCGGCGGGACCAGCTCTGGGGCCAACGTCCTGACTTTC; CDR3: CAISEFGGTSSGANVLTF
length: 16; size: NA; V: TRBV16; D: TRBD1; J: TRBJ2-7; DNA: TGTGCCAGCAGCCAATCAACAGGGGGCATTTCCTACGAGCAGTACTTC; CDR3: CASSQSTGGISYEQYF
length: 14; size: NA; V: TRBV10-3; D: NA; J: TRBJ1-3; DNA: TGTGCCACCTCTGGGCAGATAACAGGAAACACCATATATTTT; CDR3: CATSGQITGNTIYF
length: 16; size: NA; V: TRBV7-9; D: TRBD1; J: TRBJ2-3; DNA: TGTGCCAGCAGCGCATCCGGGACAGTTAGCACAGATACGCAGTATTTT; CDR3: CASSASGTVSTDTQYF
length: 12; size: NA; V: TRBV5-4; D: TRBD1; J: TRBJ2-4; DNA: TGTGCCAGCAGCACCGACAGGGGGCGAAAGTACTTC; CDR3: CASSTDRGRKYF
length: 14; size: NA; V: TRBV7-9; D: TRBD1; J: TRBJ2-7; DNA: TGTGCCAGCAGCCTCGGGACAGCCACCTACGAGCAGTACTTC; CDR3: CASSLGTATYEQYF
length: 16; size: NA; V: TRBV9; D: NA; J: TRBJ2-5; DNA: TGTGCCAGCAGCGTAGCTCCAACGGGATTCGGGGAGACCCAGTACTTC; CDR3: CASSVAPTGFGETQYF
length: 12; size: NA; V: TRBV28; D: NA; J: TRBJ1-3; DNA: TGTGCCAGCAGGGACAGACGAAACACCATATATTTT; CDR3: CASRDRRNTIYF
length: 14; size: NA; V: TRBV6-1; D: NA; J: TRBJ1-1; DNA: TGTGCCAGCAGTGAGTTCCTTATGAACACTGAAGCTTTCTTT; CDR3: CASSEFLMNTEAFF
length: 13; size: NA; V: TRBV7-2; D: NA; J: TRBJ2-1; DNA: TGTGCCAGCAGCTTTAGCCCCCTGGGTGAGCAGTTCTTC; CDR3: CASSFSPLGEQFF
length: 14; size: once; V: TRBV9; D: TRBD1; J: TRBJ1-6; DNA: TGTGCCAGCAGCATCCGGGACAGGGATTCACCCCTCCACTTT; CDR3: CASSIRDRDSPLHF
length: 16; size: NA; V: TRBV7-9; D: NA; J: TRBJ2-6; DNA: TGTTCCAGCAGCCCCCGGACAGCCTCTGGGGCCAACGTCCTGACTTTC; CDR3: CSSSPRTASGANVLTF
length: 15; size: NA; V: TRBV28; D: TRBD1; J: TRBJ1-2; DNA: TGTGCCAGCAGGACCCCTTTAAATACAGGGGTCGGCTACACCTTC; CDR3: CASRTPLNTGVGYTF
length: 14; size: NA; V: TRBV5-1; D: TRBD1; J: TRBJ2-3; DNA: TGCGCCAGCAGGGGGACAGGGGGAACAGATACGCAGTATTTT; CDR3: CASRGTGGTDTQYF
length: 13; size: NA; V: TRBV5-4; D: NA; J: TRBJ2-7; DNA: TGTGCCAGCAGCTTGGGGCATCTCTACGAGCAGTACTTC; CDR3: CASSLGHLYEQYF
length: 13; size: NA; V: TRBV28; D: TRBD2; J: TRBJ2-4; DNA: TGTGCCAGCAGCGGGACTAGCGCAAACATTCAGTACTTC; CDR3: CASSGTSANIQYF
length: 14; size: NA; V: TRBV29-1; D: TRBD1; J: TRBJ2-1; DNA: TGCAGCGTTTTAGGGGGCGTCTCCTACAATGAGCAGTTCTTC; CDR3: CSVLGGVSYNEQFF
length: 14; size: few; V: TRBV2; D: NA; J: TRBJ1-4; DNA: TGTGCCAGCAGTGAAGTCGTCACCGAGGAAAAACTGTTTTTT; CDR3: CASSEVVTEEKLFF
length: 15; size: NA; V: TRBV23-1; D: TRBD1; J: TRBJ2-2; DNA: TGCGCCAGCAGTCAATGGGACAGGGCCACCGGGGAGCTGTTTTTT; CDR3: CASSQWDRATGELFF
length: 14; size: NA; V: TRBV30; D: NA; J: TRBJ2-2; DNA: TGTGCCTGGAGTGGCCCCCACGCGGCTGGGGAGCTATTTTTT; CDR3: CAWSGPHAAGELFF
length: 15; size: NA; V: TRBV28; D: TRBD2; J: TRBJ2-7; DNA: TGTGCCAGCTCCATTCAGGGACTAGCAGGCTACGAGCAGTACTTC; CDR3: CASSIQGLAGYEQYF
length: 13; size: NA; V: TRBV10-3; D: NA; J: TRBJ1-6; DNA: TGTGCCACCCGACAGACCCTTAATTCACCCCTCCACTTT; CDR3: CATRQTLNSPLHF
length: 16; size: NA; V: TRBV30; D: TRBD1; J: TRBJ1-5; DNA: TGTGCCTGGAGTGTCCTGGGCAGGGGGGGCAATCAGCCCCAGCATTTT; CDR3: CAWSVLGRGGNQPQHF
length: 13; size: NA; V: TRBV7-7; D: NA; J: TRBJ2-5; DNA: TGTGCTAGCAGCCGTGACAGGGAGGAGGCCCAGTACTTC; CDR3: CASSRDREEAQYF
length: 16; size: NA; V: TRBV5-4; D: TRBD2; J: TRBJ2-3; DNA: TGTGCCAGCAGCGGGACTAGCGGTCCTAGCACAGATACGCAGTATTTT; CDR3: CASSGTSGPSTDTQYF
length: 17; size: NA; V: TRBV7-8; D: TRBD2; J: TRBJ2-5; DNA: TGTGCCAGCAGCTACGGTGGAAGCGGGAGCCTGGGAGAGACCCAGTACTTC; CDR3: CASSYGGSGSLGETQYF
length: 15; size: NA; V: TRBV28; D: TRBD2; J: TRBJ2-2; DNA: TGTGCCAGCAGTTTCTGGCGGGAGGGGGCCGGGGAGCTGTTTTTT; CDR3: CASSFWREGAGELFF
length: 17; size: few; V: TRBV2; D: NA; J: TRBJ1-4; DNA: TGTGCCAGCAGTGAAGCGCTTCCGGAGGGAGCTAATGAAAAACTGTTTTTT; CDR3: CASSEALPEGANEKLFF